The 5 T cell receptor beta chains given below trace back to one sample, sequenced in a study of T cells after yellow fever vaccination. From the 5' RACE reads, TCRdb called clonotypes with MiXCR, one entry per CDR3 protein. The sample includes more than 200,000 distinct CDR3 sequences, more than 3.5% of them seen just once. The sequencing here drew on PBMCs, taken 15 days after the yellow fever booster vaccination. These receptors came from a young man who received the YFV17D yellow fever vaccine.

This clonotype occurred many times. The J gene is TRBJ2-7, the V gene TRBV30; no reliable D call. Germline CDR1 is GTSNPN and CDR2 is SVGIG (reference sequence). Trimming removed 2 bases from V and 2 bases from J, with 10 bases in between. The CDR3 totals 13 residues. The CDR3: CAWSRQVTYEQYF. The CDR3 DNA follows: TGTGCCTGGAGTAGGCAGGTCACCTACGAGCAGTACTTC.

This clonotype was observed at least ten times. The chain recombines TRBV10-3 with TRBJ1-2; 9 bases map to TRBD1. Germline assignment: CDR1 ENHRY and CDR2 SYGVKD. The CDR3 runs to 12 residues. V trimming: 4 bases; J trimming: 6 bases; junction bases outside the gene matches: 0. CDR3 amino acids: CAISGTGDGYTF. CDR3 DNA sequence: TGTGCCATCAGTGGGACAGGGGATGGCTACACCTTC.

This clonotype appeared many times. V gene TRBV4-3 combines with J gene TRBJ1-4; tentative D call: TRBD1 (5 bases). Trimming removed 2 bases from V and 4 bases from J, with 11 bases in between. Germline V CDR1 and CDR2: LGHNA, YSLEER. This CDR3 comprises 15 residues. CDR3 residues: CASSQRGHFNEKLFF. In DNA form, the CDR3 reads TGCGCCAGCAGCCAAAGGGGCCATTTTAATGAAAAACTGTTTTTT.

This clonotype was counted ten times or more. DNA for the CDR3: TGTGCCAGCAGCTTAGGCCGGGACAGGGATTCACCCCTCCACTTT. Protein product: CASSLGRDRDSPLHF. This chain joins TRBV7-2 and TRBJ1-6; 9 positions agree with TRBD1. The CDR3 covers 15 residues. V dropped 1 base and J dropped 8; count of bases not matched to a gene: 3. Germline CDR1 reads SGHTA; CDR2 reads FQGNSA. The full variable domain, with the rest looked up from reference TRBV7-2 and TRBJ1-6, is GAGVSQSPSNKVTEKGKDVELRCDPISGHTALYWYRQSLGQGLEFLIYFQGNSAPDKSGLPSDRFSAERTGGSVSTLTIQRTQQEDSAVYLCASSLGRDRDSPLHFGNGTRLTVT.

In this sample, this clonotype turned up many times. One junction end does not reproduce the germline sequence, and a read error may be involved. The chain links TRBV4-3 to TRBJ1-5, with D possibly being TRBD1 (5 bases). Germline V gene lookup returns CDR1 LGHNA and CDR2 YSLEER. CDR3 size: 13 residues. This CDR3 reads CASSQEVDGTPLF. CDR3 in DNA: TGCGCCAGCAGCCAAGAGGTAGACGGGACTCCACTTTTT.